This passage covers 7 T cell receptor beta chains from one sample sequenced in a study of identical twins. TCRdb reprocessed the 5' RACE reads with MiXCR, giving one entry per CDR3 protein. The sample holds under 350,000 distinct CDR3 sequences, 7.5% to 9.5% seen once. These same data were also listed under a study on yellow fever vaccine responses in identical twins.

Source material: CD8+ T cells sorted from blood. The origin of the receptors is a woman younger than 35 in good health.

This rearrangement joins TRBV7-8 to TRBJ2-1; D ambiguous. The germline V and J ends were trimmed by 2 bases and 9 bases, with 8 bases remaining between them. Germline V CDR1 and CDR2: SGHVS, FQNEAQ. This CDR3 is built from 12 residues. CDR3 loop: CASSLIWVEQFF. CDR3 DNA: TGTGCCAGCAGCTTAATCTGGGTTGAGCAGTTCTTC.

This clonotype was recorded at least ten times. The chain employs TRBV29-1 and TRBJ1-3; D is undetermined. This CDR3 contains 12 residues. Germline V gene lookup returns CDR1 SQVTM and CDR2 ANQGSEA. V lost 4 bases and J lost 4, with 8 bases in between. CDR3 in amino acids: CSVAGEGNTIYF. The CDR3 DNA reads TGCAGCGTTGCTGGCGAAGGAAACACCATATATTTT.

This clonotype was recorded at least ten times. The chain couples TRBV11-2 to TRBJ2-7; D might be TRBD1 (6 bases). The CDR3 runs 13 residues. Trimming shortened V by 1 base and J by 6 bases, and 10 bases separated the two germline ends. The V gene's germline CDR1 is SGHAT and CDR2 FQNNGV. The CDR3 nucleotides read TGTGCCAGCAGCTTAGTTTCAGGGGCCGAGCAGTACTTC. It yields the protein CASSLVSGAEQYF.

This clonotype has more than one count but fewer than ten. The CDR3 nucleotides are TGTGCCAGCAGTCTAGACTGGGGATACGGCAATGAGCAGTTCTTC. Protein: CASSLDWGYGNEQFF. This chain joins TRBV9 and TRBJ2-1, with D unresolved. The V end was cut by 5 bases, the J end by 6 bases, with 18 bases between. The CDR3 length is 15 residues. Looked up from germline, CDR1 is SGDLS and CDR2 is YYNGEE.

This clonotype has more than one count but fewer than ten. This chain uses TRBV12-3 or TRBV12-4 with TRBJ1-2; D gene uncertain. V shed 3 bases and J shed 2 bases, with 10 bases lying between them. This CDR3 has 14 amino acids. The CDR3 region has the DNA TGTGCCAGCAGTTTTGGCCAGGACAACTATGGCTACACCTTC. The encoded protein is CASSFGQDNYGYTF.

The rearrangement uses TRBV20-1 and TRBJ2-3; 8 nucleotides match TRBD2. Losses at the gene ends were 3 bases for V and 3 bases for J; bases not matched to a gene: 5. From germline, CDR1 is DFQATT and CDR2 SNEGSKA (reference sequence). The CDR3 runs to 14 residues. The CDR3 nucleotides read TGCAGTGCTAGGGTATTAGCGGGGACAGATACGCAGTATTTT. It translates to CSARVLAGTDTQYF.

This clonotype was counted a few times. The chain is built from TRBV4-3 and TRBJ1-1; TRBD1 is a possible D gene (6 bases). This CDR3 comprises 14 residues. Germline CDR1 and CDR2: LGHNA and YSLEER. The V end was cut by 3 bases, the J end by 4 bases, with 12 bases between. CDR3 residues: CASSQGSGATEAFF. The CDR3 DNA is TGCGCCAGCAGCCAGGGCTCGGGGGCCACTGAAGCTTTCTTT.